The rows below give T cell receptor beta chains drawn from one sample of a study of neurological immune-mediated disorders. TCRdb re-derived calls from the 5' RACE reads in MiXCR, one entry per CDR3 protein. The sample has 50,000 or so distinct CDR3 sequences; 3% to 4% are singletons. The material sequenced was PBMCs. The receptors were gathered from a woman aged 55-69 years with multiple sclerosis. CDR3s leave out the opening cysteine and the closing phenylalanine or tryptophan. The D gene is left open where the match is weak.

-,TRBV12-3/TRBV12-4,TRBJ2-6,ASSLKGGANVLT
-,TRBV5-1,TRBJ2-1,ASSLTHYNEQF
-,TRBV6-5,TRBJ1-5,ASSPGTRNQPQH
-,TRBV20-1,TRBJ2-7,SASTGGYEQY
TRBD1,TRBV7-2,TRBJ1-3,ASSSTGTGKAGNTIY
-,TRBV7-8,TRBJ1-2,ASSLRAGGGGYT
-,TRBV28,TRBJ1-4,ASGTHSVNEKLF
TRBD1,TRBV28,TRBJ1-5,ASSPTGYLTSSDQPQH
TRBD1,TRBV2,TRBJ1-2,ASRAGQGYYGYT
-,TRBV3-1,TRBJ2-7,ASSQGRPALSEQY
-,TRBV30,TRBJ1-2,AWSRQSGGYT
-,TRBV7-9,TRBJ2-2,ASSFWRGGKVNNHLRSNTGELF
TRBD2,TRBV29-1,TRBJ2-7,SVEGLAGNGYEQY
TRBD2,TRBV4-1,TRBJ2-1,ASSQGPSGGLNNEQF
-,TRBV5-1,TRBJ1-4,ASSSEIGKLF
-,TRBV28,TRBJ2-7,ASDTGLRSSYEQY
TRBD2,TRBV29-1,TRBJ2-1,SVGRTSGYNEQF
-,TRBV5-1,TRBJ2-3,ASSLDGIYTDTQY
TRBD2,TRBV20-1,TRBJ2-7,SARGLASRHEQY
-,TRBV5-5,TRBJ1-6,ASSSSGLYNSPLH
TRBD2,TRBV2,TRBJ2-2,ASSEARRLAGGGNTGELF
TRBD2,TRBV5-1,TRBJ2-7,ASSSSGRAYEQY
-,TRBV20-1,TRBJ2-1,SAGEGDYNEQF
TRBD2,TRBV5-1,TRBJ2-2,ASSLSGAGDTGELF
-,TRBV12-3/TRBV12-4,TRBJ1-4,ASTYRDEKLF